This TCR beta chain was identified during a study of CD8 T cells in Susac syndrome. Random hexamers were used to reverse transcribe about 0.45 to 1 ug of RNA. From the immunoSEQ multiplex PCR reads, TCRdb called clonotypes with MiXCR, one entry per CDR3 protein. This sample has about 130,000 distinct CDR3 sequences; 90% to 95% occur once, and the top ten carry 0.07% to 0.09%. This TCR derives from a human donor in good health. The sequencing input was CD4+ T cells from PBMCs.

The DNA for the CDR3 is TGTGCCAGCAGTGGCCAGAGCATTGGGGGACTTTCCTATGGCTACACCTTC. It codes for CASSGQSIGGLSYGYTF. The rearrangement joins TRBV6-1 to TRBJ1-2; perhaps TRBD1 as D (5 bases). The CDR3 extends over 17 amino acids. The ends were cut back, 4 bases at V and 4 bases at J, with 22 bases in the middle. Per the germline V gene, CDR1 is MNHNS and CDR2 is SASEGT.